This T cell receptor (beta chain) was identified during a study of tumor-infiltrating lymphocytes in glioblastoma multiforme listed by TCRdb under 2017. With regard to the full study: The study tested whether intratumoral genomic heterogeneity fosters TIL diversity by jointly investigating somatic mutations, TIL diversity and immune response activity. Broad study findings and their caveats: Clone frequencies may be distorted by RNA-based TCR sequencing because unequal numbers of TCR transcripts are carried by T cells. Only one glioblastoma patient was included in the TCR and somatic mutation analysis, limiting generalizability. The authors noted that sorting T cells into functional subsets, which was not done in the study, would be a future improvement.

Using a modified ARM-PCR protocol with multiple V-beta primers and a C-beta primer, the team built TCRB libraries from RNA through three nested multiplex PCR rounds. ProtoScript II Reverse Transcriptase and a C-beta primer were used to synthesize TCRB-specific cDNA from around 550 ng total RNA. The description of the TCRB libraries did not include any unique molecular identifiers. The third PCR added barcodes and adapters over approximately 25 cycles with Deep VentR (exo-) polymerase, followed by gel purification of 250-500 bp bands. An Illumina HiSeq 2500 was used to sequence the TCRB libraries with 250 bp paired-end reads. As for the original processing: Reads were cleaned with Trimmomatic, merged with FLASH, assigned V, D and J segments with MiGEC, and analyzed with VDJtools. The Shannon-Wiener diversity index, calculated using VDJtools, was used to quantify repertoire diversity. Through fastp at Q25 and MiXCR, TCRdb rebuilt clones from the public reads, retaining in-frame beta chains. Rows matching on CDR3 protein sequence are summarized as one entry with the most common DNA and genes. TCRdb, not the authors, supplied the V and J calls. This sample lists about 13,000 distinct CDR3 sequences; 66% were detected once. The ten most abundant clones make up around 30% of the sample.

This clonotype was picked up one time. What this receptor recognizes is not known. No much larger clone exists at a distance of one base, and base qualities are not known. Support from one read is weak. The AllPrep DNA/RNA mini kit was used to purify genomic DNA and total RNA at the same time from each of the approximately nine tumor samples. Every RNA sample had an RNA integrity number above 6.5 and an OD 260/280 ratio above 1.9. The CDR3 sequence holds 15 residues, the cysteine and phenylalanine included. Only the CDR3 portion is preserved as DNA: 45 bases, with reading frame beginning at the first base. Clipping removes 6 bases from V and 9 bases from J, with 16 as the unmatched junction base count. Sequences DFQATT (CDR1) and SNEGSKA (CDR2) are obtained from the germline V gene (reference sequence).

The receptor's source is a male donor with glioblastoma. This receptor chain uses TRBV20-1 and TRBJ2-7; 11 of the junction bases match TRBD2. Sequenced material: brain tumor tissue. CDR3 sequence: CSANHRTSGLPGQYF. The DNA reads as follows: TGCAGTGCCAACCATCGGACTAGCGGGCTCCCCGGGCAGTACTTC.